This record concerns one T cell receptor (beta chain) sequence. Its antigen is unknown. Base quality data are lacking; no much larger clone is found one base away. This entry belongs to a study of blood T cell repertoires in COVID-19 (dated by TCRdb to the early 2020s). Concerning the study at large: Samples from collaborators originated in the United States, Italy and Spain and spanned both the acute and convalescent phases of COVID-19. The dataset comprised deeply sampled blood TCRbeta repertoires from subjects exposed to, actively infected with, or recovered from COVID-19. Where available, HLA class I and class II types were taken from metadata supplied by the sample provider and were not determined by assay-based typing. The material from the prospective study consisted of cDNA or gDNA derived from T cells, B-cell-depleted T cells, or PBMCs. Nearly every sample came with metadata listing a de-identified subject ID, COVID-19 status, age in years and sex. The samples were drawn from the first 160 participants of the ongoing ImmuneRACE study and from 1,254 subjects provided by 6 global collaborators. A freely available public database, intended as a resource for researchers studying the immune response to SARS-CoV-2, is where the repertoires were released. The research as a whole found: The quantity of clinical and demographic metadata differed by source and by participant and was supplied without curation.

Its CDR3 holds 13 amino acids, cysteine through phenylalanine. Solely the CDR3 DNA is kept, with 39 bases framed from the first base. The germline V end is reduced by 8 bases and the J end by 3 bases; junction bases left unmatched: 8. The CDR1 and CDR2 encoded by the germline V gene are SQVTM and ANQGSEA. Each collaborating institution followed its own protocols to collect whole blood in K2EDTA tubes. For TCRbeta analysis, collaborators shipped samples as frozen whole blood, isolated PBMCs, or DNA extracted from either of those sample types. TCRbeta CDR3 regions were amplified from genomic DNA by means of the immunoSEQ Assay, a bias-controlled multiplex PCR. On the study's bioinformatics: The number of nucleated cells in each sample was estimated from the amplification of reference gene primers within the assay. Sequence reads were collapsed and filtered to measure the absolute abundance of every unique TCRbeta CDR3 rearrangement. For each sample, productive Simpson clonality was calculated as the square root of Simpson's diversity index over productive rearrangements. This immuneACCESS table, as held by TCRdb, lists in-frame sequences with V and J called but not all clones. Of the missing ones, under half trace to an unresolved V gene in checked studies; the others have no known cause. The DNA gave D and trimming, while V, J and clone size come from that table. This sample is represented by 140,000 to 150,000 clones; roughly 84% of them were singletons. Of the sample, 44% falls within the top ten clones.

This receptor was identified in a human donor in a cohort sampled during active COVID-19. The chain links TRBV29-1 with TRBJ2-3, and 7 junction bases match TRBD2. The sequencing input was peripheral blood. The DNA sequence is given as TGCAGCCATGATTCGGGGGGAACAGATACGCAGTATTTT. Its translation reads: CSHDSGGTDTQYF.